The next 22 T cell receptor beta chains were all read from a single sample in a study of regulatory T cells in long-lasting Graves disease. Time point described: persistent/refractory GD, antithyroid drugs over 5 years with positive TRAb. The TCR library used RNA extracted from PBMCs. The authors built TCR beta libraries using iRepertoire HTBI primers and Arm-PCR of CDR3 regions. MiXCR, applied by TCRdb to the multiplex PCR reads, yields one record per CDR3 protein. The sample yields about 400,000 distinct CDR3 sequences, less than 25% seen once. The sequenced sample was peripheral blood mononuclear cells (PBMCs), obtained when the disease was refractory, from a patient treated with antithyroid drugs. The receptors derive from a female donor with Graves disease.

With regard to this clonotype: This could be a read error, since a much larger clone is one nucleotide away. The chain recombines TRBV7-6 with TRBJ1-2, with D possibly being TRBD1 (6 bases). The CDR3 sequence is 13 residues long. The V gene's germline CDR1 is SGHVS and CDR2 FNYEAQ. V lost 8 bases and J lost 3, with 13 bases in between. CDR3 bases: TGTGCCAGCGGCCAGGACAGAGACTATGGCTACACCTTC. It yields the protein CASGQDRDYGYTF.

This clonotype was recorded at least ten times. The rearrangement joins TRBV12-3 or TRBV12-4 to TRBJ1-2; TRBD1 might be the D (6 bases). The CDR3 extends over 14 amino acids. V was trimmed by 7 bases and J by 2 bases, leaving 14 bases between them. CDR3 nucleotides: TGTGCCAGCACTCCGGGGGCAAAGAACTATGGCTACACCTTC. Amino acids: CASTPGAKNYGYTF.

The rearrangement joins TRBV7-9 to TRBJ2-1; 11 bases agree with TRBD2. V was pared by 4 bases and J by 0 bases, with 11 bases of the junction left unmatched. Germline V gene lookup returns CDR1 SEHNR and CDR2 FQNEAQ (reference sequence). This CDR3 has 19 amino acids. CDR3 nucleotides: TGTGCCAGCAGCTCAACTAGCGGGAGTACCCGCCTCTCCTACAATGAGCAGTTCTTC. Translating gives CASSSTSGSTRLSYNEQFF.

This clonotype was recorded a few times. V and J are TRBV6-2 or TRBV6-3 and TRBJ2-4; either TRBD1 or TRBD2 may supply D (5 bases each). V was trimmed by 2 bases and J by 1 base, leaving 12 bases between them. Germline CDR1 MNHEY, CDR2 SVGEGT. The CDR3 sequence is 16 residues long. CDR3 DNA sequence: TGTGCCAGCAGTTACCGAGGGGTAGCCGCCAAAAACATTCAGTACTTC. Encoded protein: CASSYRGVAAKNIQYF.

About this clonotype: The junction does not match germline at one end; this may be a read error. The V gene is TRBV7-2, the J gene TRBJ2-2; perhaps TRBD2 as D (5 bases). This CDR3 is built from 13 residues. Germline assignment: CDR1 SGHTA and CDR2 FQGNSA. The CDR3 is CASSRRVTGEQFF. The CDR3 DNA reads TGTGCCAGCAGCCGCAGAGTTACCGGGGAGCAGTTTTTT.

The sample holds a few counts of this clonotype. The chain carries TRBV7-2 and TRBJ1-1, with D unresolved. This CDR3 region has 13 residues. Germline CDR1 is SGHTA and CDR2 is FQGNSA. V lost 5 bases and J lost 6, with 13 bases in between. CDR3 bases: TGTGCCAGCAGCCCTAGGTTCGCGCCTGAAGCTTTCTTT. Protein sequence: CASSPRFAPEAFF.

This clonotype was observed many times. The chain recombines TRBV6-5 with TRBJ2-7; 14 bases match TRBD2. The germline gives CDR1 MNHEY, CDR2 SVGAGI. The CDR3 length is 18 residues. The ends lost 1 base at V and 3 bases at J; junction bases unmatched: 8. The CDR3 is CASSYLPPGLAGDYEQYF. In DNA, the CDR3 is TGTGCCAGCAGTTACTTACCACCGGGACTAGCGGGGGACTACGAGCAGTACTTC.

The chain joins TRBV28 to TRBJ2-1, with 8 bases matching TRBD2. Germline V CDR1 and CDR2: MDHEN, SYDVKM. The CDR3 has 15 amino acids. V dropped 5 bases and J dropped 9; count of bases not matched to a gene: 12. In DNA, the CDR3 is TGTGCCAGCAGTACGTTAGCGGGAAGGGTCCTTGAGCAGTTCTTC. Its translation: CASSTLAGRVLEQFF.

This clonotype was counted only a few times. V and J are TRBV7-2 and TRBJ2-7; 7 bases align to TRBD2. The trim removed 4 bases at V and 1 base at J, leaving 7 bases unmatched. This CDR3 contains 15 residues. Germline V CDR1 and CDR2: SGHTA, FQGNSA. CDR3 region: CASSSFGGGSYEQYF. In nucleotides, the CDR3 is TGTGCCAGCAGCTCTTTTGGGGGGGGGTCCTACGAGCAGTACTTC. The full variable domain, completed using reference TRBV7-2 and TRBJ2-7, is GAGVSQSPSNKVTEKGKDVELRCDPISGHTALYWYRQSLGQGLEFLIYFQGNSAPDKSGLPSDRFSAERTGGSVSTLTIQRTQQEDSAVYLCASSSFGGGSYEQYFGPGTRLTVT.

This clonotype appeared once. Being one base from a much bigger clone, this may be a read error. The chain recombines TRBV12-3 or TRBV12-4 with TRBJ1-1; D gene uncertain. The CDR3 is 14 residues long. The ends were cut back, 4 bases at V and 5 bases at J, with 14 bases in the middle. CDR3 nucleotides: TGTGCCAGCAGTTCACAGACCCGGAAAACTGAAGCTTTCTTT. The encoded protein is CASSSQTRKTEAFF.

This chain joins TRBV7-3 and TRBJ2-2, with 7 bases identical to TRBD2. This CDR3 has 15 residues. Losses at the gene ends were 5 bases for V and 5 bases for J; bases not matched to a gene: 8. CDR1 SGHTA and CDR2 FQGTGA come from the germline V gene. CDR3 in amino acids: CASSTAGLGTGELFF. CDR3 in DNA: TGTGCCAGCAGCACAGCGGGGTTAGGGACCGGGGAGCTGTTTTTT.

This clonotype came up a few times. The gene calls are TRBV12-3 or TRBV12-4 and TRBJ2-3; TRBD2 matches 10 bases. The CDR3 spans 19 residues. J lost 6 bases, V lost 6 bases, and 21 bases had no gene match. The CDR3 loop reads CASRAGRVEPSGSRDTQYF. In nucleotides, the CDR3 is TGTGCCAGCAGGGCGGGACGGGTTGAGCCTAGCGGGAGTCGGGATACGCAGTATTTT.

The chain combines TRBV3-1 with TRBJ2-5, with a weak D call TRBD2 (6 bases). V lost 4 bases and J 1 base, leaving 10 bases between the germline ends. Germline CDR1 LGHDT, CDR2 YNNKEL (reference sequence). CDR3 size: 14 residues. This CDR3 is CASSLKRVQETQYF. The CDR3 coding sequence is TGTGCCAGCAGCCTAAAGCGGGTCCAAGAGACCCAGTACTTC.

The table lists this clonotype with many counts. CDR3 DNA: TGTGCCACCAGCAGGATCTCCGGGACTAGCGTTTTCGAGCAGTACTTC. This sequence encodes CATSRISGTSVFEQYF. This chain links TRBV15 with TRBJ2-7; 10 bases fit TRBD2. V trimming: 3 bases; J trimming: 6 bases; junction bases outside the gene matches: 11. Germline loops: CDR1 LNHNV, CDR2 YYDKDF (reference sequence). The CDR3 totals 16 residues.

This clonotype was observed a handful of times. Here the CDR3 DNA reads TGTGCCAGCAGCTCGGAACGATGGGGGCCGGAGACCCAGTACTTC. It specifies CASSSERWGPETQYF. The gene calls are TRBV5-6 and TRBJ2-5; TRBD1 might be the D (6 bases). CDR1 and CDR2 (germline): SGHDT, YYEEEE. Trimming left V 3 bases short and J 5 bases short, with 17 bases between. The CDR3 has 15 residues.

The table lists this clonotype with many counts. The chain recombines TRBV28 with TRBJ1-2; a possible D gene is TRBD1 (5 bases). The germline gives CDR1 MDHEN, CDR2 SYDVKM. The CDR3 loop spans 12 amino acids. Trimming shortened V by 5 bases and J by 7 bases, and 11 bases separated the two germline ends. The CDR3 region is CASSHGQGGYTF. The CDR3 DNA follows: TGTGCCAGCAGTCATGGGCAGGGTGGCTACACCTTC.

This clonotype was observed many times. The CDR3 loop reads CASSLDIWQETQYF. DNA for the CDR3: TGTGCCAGCAGCTTAGATATTTGGCAAGAGACCCAGTACTTC. This chain joins TRBV7-2 and TRBJ2-5, with D unclear. Germline assignment: CDR1 SGHTA and CDR2 FQGNSA. Trimming took 1 base from V and 2 from J, leaving 8 bases between them. The CDR3 contains 14 residues.

This clonotype was counted ten times or more. V usage is TRBV20-1 and J usage is TRBJ1-6; D is ambiguous. CDR3 length equals 14 residues. Trimming left V 5 bases short and J 15 bases short, with 23 bases between. Germline assignment: CDR1 DFQATT and CDR2 SNEGSKA (reference sequence). The CDR3 DNA sequence: TGCAGTGCTCGACCTAAAAACGTGGGTGGTCGCCTCCACTTT. Translating it yields CSARPKNVGGRLHF.

This clonotype was detected a few times. CDR3 loop: CASVGSAGRAEQFF. The CDR3 DNA sequence: TGTGCCAGCGTGGGGTCGGCGGGAAGGGCTGAGCAGTTCTTC. The V call is TRBV28, the J call TRBJ2-1, with a possible D match to TRBD2 (6 bases). Deletions cut 8 bases from V and 9 bases from J, with 20 bases between. Germline CDR1 and CDR2: MDHEN and SYDVKM. The CDR3 runs to 14 residues. Combining the CDR3 with reference TRBV28 and TRBJ2-1 gives the whole variable domain DVKVTQSSRYLVKRTGEKVFLECVQDMDHENMFWYRQDPGLGLRLIYFSYDVKMKEKGDIPEGYSVSREKKERFSLILESASTNQTSMYLCASVGSAGRAEQFFGPGTRLTVL.

This clonotype appeared a single time. The DNA of the CDR3 is TGTGCCAGCAGCAGGGGACTAGCGGGAGGGTACTCCTACAATGAGCAGTTCTTC. Translating it yields CASSRGLAGGYSYNEQFF. The chain recombines TRBV7-8 with TRBJ2-1; 16 bases line up with TRBD2. Trimming took 5 bases from V and 0 from J; bases not matched to a gene: 4. There are 18 residues in the CDR3. Germline CDR1 is SGHVS and CDR2 is FQNEAQ.

The rearrangement uses TRBV18 and TRBJ2-5, with 10 bases aligning to TRBD1. The V gene's germline CDR1 is KGHSH and CDR2 LQKENI. Germline trimming cut 8 bases from V and 7 bases from J; bases unmatched to any gene: 16. This CDR3 is 16 amino acids long. In nucleotides, the CDR3 is TGTGCCAGCAGCCAAGAGTGGACAGGGGGGCGAGGGACCCAGTACTTC. This translates into CASSQEWTGGRGTQYF.

This clonotype was observed many times. The rearrangement joins TRBV6-1 to TRBJ1-1; no firm D call. V lost 0 bases and J lost 7, with 12 bases in between. The CDR3 runs 14 residues. The germline V gene has CDR1 MNHNS and CDR2 SASEGT. The CDR3 DNA reads as TGTGCCAGCAGTGAAGCGCCTCGGAGATTTGAAGCTTTCTTT. It yields the protein CASSEAPRRFEAFF.